The rows below give T cell receptor beta chains drawn from one sample of a study of blood T cell repertoires in COVID-19. Some clones are missing from TCRdb's copy, which holds only in-frame ones; the method was immunoSEQ multiplex PCR. The sample yields roughly 230,000 clones, 84% seen once. Sequences were obtained from peripheral blood. These receptors were collected from a man aged 50 to 59 with acute or convalescent COVID-19. Each CDR3 is given with its conserved first and last residue. The D gene is left open where the match is weak. Only part of the rows carry a size: once, few, many, or a class if the clone is expanded.

TRBD1,TRBJ1-1,once,TRBV6-5,CASSYSLRGFTEAFF,TGTGCCAGCAGTTACTCGCTCAGGGGGTTCACTGAAGCTTTCTTT
TRBD1,TRBJ2-7,NA,TRBV4-2,CASSQDYEGAREQYF,TGTGCCAGCAGCCAAGATTATGAGGGGGCGCGGGAGCAGTACTTC
TRBD1,TRBJ1-5,once,TRBV23-1,CASSQGRQGAGQPQHF,TGCGCCAGCAGTCAAGGGAGACAGGGGGCGGGTCAGCCCCAGCATTTT
NA,TRBJ1-1,NA,TRBV5-6,CASRQGNTEAFF,TGTGCCAGCAGACAGGGGAACACTGAAGCTTTCTTT
NA,TRBJ1-1,NA,TRBV7-2,CASSLTYFEAFF,TGTGCCAGCAGCTTAACCTATTTTGAAGCTTTCTTT
NA,TRBJ1-2,NA,TRBV3-1/TRBV3-2,CASSQEFRGDYGYTF,TGTGCCAGCAGCCAAGAGTTCAGGGGAGACTATGGCTACACCTTC
TRBD1,TRBJ1-1,NA,TRBV11-3,CASSLDGQAHTEAFF,TGTGCCAGCAGCTTAGATGGACAGGCCCACACTGAAGCTTTCTTT
NA,TRBJ2-7,many,TRBV6-2/TRBV6-3,CASSYPQGPYEQYF,TGTGCCAGCAGTTATCCCCAGGGCCCCTACGAGCAGTACTTC
NA,TRBJ2-1,NA,TRBV4-1,CASRIAEKNSEQFF,TGCGCCAGCAGGATAGCGGAAAAGAACAGTGAGCAGTTCTTC
TRBD2,TRBJ2-5,NA,TRBV2,CASTLSGRIRETQYF,TGTGCCAGCACCCTTAGCGGGAGGATCCGGGAGACCCAGTACTTC
NA,TRBJ2-2,NA,TRBV5-1,CASSLGGTNTGELFF,TGCGCCAGCAGCTTGGGGGGCACTAACACCGGGGAGCTGTTTTTT
NA,TRBJ2-7,NA,TRBV6-1,CASSEDRNYEQYF,TGTGCCAGCAGTGAGGACAGAAACTACGAGCAGTACTTC
TRBD2,TRBJ2-5,NA,TRBV7-9,CASSLDATGGPKETQYF,TGTGCCAGCAGCTTAGACGCGACGGGAGGGCCAAAGGAGACCCAGTACTTC
NA,TRBJ1-1,NA,TRBV5-4,CASSLGGKMNTEAFF,TGTGCCAGCAGCTTAGGAGGGAAGATGAACACTGAAGCTTTCTTT
NA,TRBJ2-7,NA,TRBV6-5,CASSWSAGLGAYEQYF,TGTGCCAGCAGTTGGTCTGCGGGACTGGGAGCCTACGAGCAGTACTTC
TRBD1,TRBJ2-3,NA,TRBV5-3,CARSPGQGTDTQYF,TGTGCCAGAAGCCCGGGACAGGGCACAGATACGCAGTATTTT
NA,TRBJ2-1,NA,TRBV2,CASPRDEAPNEQFF,TGTGCCAGCCCCCGCGACGAGGCTCCCAATGAGCAGTTCTTC
NA,TRBJ1-2,NA,TRBV10-3,CALSSGDLNYGYTF,TGTGCCCTCTCGTCGGGGGACCTTAACTATGGCTACACCTTC
TRBD1,TRBJ1-2,NA,TRBV10-3,CAISAEQGANNYGYTF,TGTGCCATCAGCGCGGAACAGGGGGCAAATAACTATGGCTACACCTTC
NA,TRBJ1-5,NA,TRBV19,CASSIPPSNQPQHF,TGTGCCAGTAGTATCCCTCCCAGCAATCAGCCCCAGCATTTT
NA,TRBJ2-3,NA,TRBV5-4,CASSLLSTDTQYF,TGTGCCAGCAGCTTGCTGAGCACAGATACGCAGTATTTT
NA,TRBJ2-7,NA,TRBV6-5,CASSPRQVEQYF,TGTGCCAGCAGCCCCCGGCAGGTCGAGCAGTACTTC
TRBD2,TRBJ2-1,NA,TRBV11-2,CASSKTPGLAGDEQFF,TGTGCCAGCAGCAAAACTCCGGGACTAGCGGGGGATGAGCAGTTCTTC
NA,TRBJ1-5,NA,TRBV19,CASKPEGSNQPQHF,TGTGCCAGTAAGCCGGAGGGGAGCAATCAGCCCCAGCATTTT
TRBD2,TRBJ2-2,NA,TRBV5-6,CASSSPRDYLNTGELFF,TGTGCCAGCAGCTCGCCTCGGGACTACCTGAACACCGGGGAGCTGTTTTTT
NA,TRBJ2-3,NA,TRBV28,CASSLSTGLTDTQYF,TGTGCCAGCAGTTTGTCTACAGGGTTGACAGATACGCAGTATTTT
TRBD1,TRBJ1-5,few,TRBV28,CASRWGQDQPQHF,TGTGCCAGCAGGTGGGGACAGGATCAGCCCCAGCATTTT
TRBD2,TRBJ2-1,NA,TRBV9,CASSHPGGGSSYNEQFF,TGTGCCAGCAGCCACCCCGGGGGGGGGAGCTCCTACAATGAGCAGTTCTTC
NA,TRBJ1-1,NA,TRBV15,CATSAYRDNEAFF,TGTGCCACCAGCGCCTACAGGGACAATGAAGCTTTCTTT
TRBD1,TRBJ2-7,NA,TRBV13,CASSTRDRSPSYEQYF,TGTGCCAGCAGCACCCGGGACAGGTCTCCCTCCTACGAGCAGTACTTC
NA,TRBJ2-3,NA,TRBV5-1,CASSLAAGFGDTQYF,TGCGCCAGCAGCTTGGCAGCAGGGTTCGGCGATACGCAGTATTTT
NA,TRBJ2-1,NA,TRBV5-1,CASSLEVTNLGVASKQFF,TGCGCCAGCAGCTTGGAGGTTACCAATCTAGGTGTAGCATCTAAGCAGTTCTTC
TRBD1,TRBJ1-6,NA,TRBV6-5,CASSSPGGGSPLHF,TGTGCCAGCAGTTCACCAGGGGGCGGTTCACCCCTCCACTTT
NA,TRBJ2-6,NA,TRBV5-1,CASSLGFVAGSGANVLTF,TGCGCCAGCAGCTTGGGGTTTGTGGCAGGCTCTGGGGCCAACGTCCTGACTTTC
TRBD1,TRBJ2-7,NA,TRBV4-1,CASSSRQGAVEQYF,TGCGCCAGCAGCTCACGACAGGGGGCTGTCGAGCAGTACTTC
TRBD1,TRBJ2-7,NA,TRBV5-6,CASSQGVSPPYEQYF,TGTGCCAGCAGCCAGGGGGTCAGCCCCCCCTACGAGCAGTACTTC
NA,TRBJ2-7,NA,TRBV21-1,CVVAAAKRASGPYEQYF,TGTGTCGTGGCAGCAGCAAAGAGGGCTAGCGGGCCCTACGAGCAGTACTTC
TRBD2,TRBJ2-5,NA,TRBV3-1/TRBV3-2,CASSQVGGVNGDEETQYF,TGTGCCAGCAGCCAAGTTGGGGGGGTTAACGGAGACGAAGAGACCCAGTACTTC
NA,TRBJ1-2,NA,TRBV10-3,CATSEPQRQGLGYTF,TGTGCCACATCTGAGCCCCAAAGGCAGGGACTCGGCTACACCTTC
NA,TRBJ2-1,NA,TRBV4-1,CASSQDRSSYNEQFF,TGCGCCAGCAGCCAAGATAGGAGCTCCTACAATGAGCAGTTCTTC
NA,TRBJ1-3,NA,TRBV29-1,CSVATGSSGNTIYF,TGCAGCGTGGCAACAGGGAGCTCTGGAAACACCATATATTTT
NA,TRBJ1-2,NA,TRBV7-2,CASSLSRGRDGYTF,TGTGCCAGCAGCTTATCTCGGGGGAGGGATGGCTACACCTTC
NA,TRBJ2-7,NA,TRBV11-1,CASSFRGNHYEQYF,TGTGCCAGCAGCTTCCGCGGGAATCACTACGAGCAGTACTTC
TRBD1,TRBJ2-3,NA,TRBV29-1,CSATGGDGTDTQYF,TGCAGCGCGACAGGGGGCGATGGAACAGATACGCAGTATTTT
NA,TRBJ2-3,NA,TRBV7-3,CASSAVSTDTQYF,TGTGCCAGCAGCGCGGTTAGCACAGATACGCAGTATTTT
TRBD2,TRBJ2-1,NA,TRBV10-1,CASSVKREPNEQFF,TGCGCCAGCAGTGTGAAGCGGGAGCCCAATGAGCAGTTCTTC
NA,TRBJ2-1,NA,TRBV11-3,CASSLSGARYNEQFF,TGTGCCAGCAGCTTATCAGGGGCCCGCTACAATGAGCAGTTCTTC
TRBD2,TRBJ2-1,NA,TRBV9,CTSSVGGSGGVGNEQFF,TGTACCAGCAGCGTAGGAGGTAGCGGGGGAGTCGGGAATGAGCAGTTCTTC
NA,TRBJ2-7,NA,TRBV7-8,CASSLGPGMTYEQYF,TGTGCCAGCAGCTTAGGGCCAGGGATGACCTACGAGCAGTACTTC
TRBD2,TRBJ2-7,NA,TRBV11-3,CASSLAGTSRYEQYF,TGTGCCAGCAGCTTAGCGGGGACTAGTCGCTACGAGCAGTACTTC
NA,TRBJ1-5,NA,TRBV15,CATSRDGAQGINQPQHF,TGTGCCACCAGCAGAGATGGGGCGCAGGGGATCAATCAGCCCCAGCATTTT
NA,TRBJ2-7,NA,TRBV3-1/TRBV3-2,CASGDRISYEQYF,TGTGCCAGCGGAGACAGGATCTCCTACGAGCAGTACTTC
TRBD1,TRBJ2-2,NA,TRBV24-1,CATSDPGQVAGELFF,TGTGCCACCAGTGATCCGGGACAGGTTGCCGGGGAGCTGTTTTTT
NA,TRBJ1-5,NA,TRBV2,CASSAQGDSNQPQHF,TGTGCCAGCAGTGCCCAAGGGGATAGCAATCAGCCCCAGCATTTT
NA,TRBJ1-3,few,TRBV7-8,CASSFGGYSGNTIYF,TGTGCCAGCAGCTTCGGAGGGTACTCTGGAAACACCATATATTTT
TRBD2,TRBJ2-7,NA,TRBV4-1,CASSQGRLAGSYEQYF,TGCGCCAGCAGCCAAGGAAGACTAGCGGGGTCCTACGAGCAGTACTTC